One sample yielded the 28 T cell receptor beta chains listed below, sequenced in a study of cytotoxic CD8 clonotypes in ibrutinib-treated CLL. Sequenced by immunoSEQ multiplex PCR; TCRdb stores in-frame clones only, minus some. The table shows under 150,000 clones, with about 85% occurring only once. The material was PBMCs, obtained after 24 months of ibrutinib treatment. These receptor sequences come from a human donor with chronic lymphocytic leukemia.

The chain combines TRBV7-2 with TRBJ2-4, with 7 bases matching TRBD1. Germline loops: CDR1 SGHTA, CDR2 FQGNSA. This CDR3 is 14 amino acids long. V gave up 3 bases and J gave up 8 bases; unmatched junction bases: 7. CDR3: CASSFGTAAYIQYF. DNA of the CDR3: TGTGCCAGCAGCTTCGGGACAGCTGCGTACATTCAGTACTTC.

This clone was detected once. V usage is TRBV27 and J usage is TRBJ2-7; D is perhaps TRBD2 (7 bases). Germline-derived CDR1 and CDR2 are MNHEY and SMNVEV (reference sequence). The CDR3 sequence is 13 residues long. Trimming stripped 4 bases from V and 6 bases from J, with 13 bases between. CDR3 sequence reads: CASSSGGPGEQYF. CDR3 DNA sequence: TGTGCCAGCAGTTCGGGGGGCCCCGGCGAGCAGTACTTC.

This rearrangement joins TRBV15 to TRBJ1-2; D gene unclear. Trimming pared 2 bases from V and 5 bases from J, leaving 6 bases between. Germline V gene data show CDR1 as LNHNV and CDR2 as YYDKDF (reference sequence). The CDR3 is 12 amino acids. CDR3 sequence: CATSRPKYGYTF. In nucleotides, the CDR3 is TGTGCCACCAGCAGACCGAAGTATGGCTACACCTTC.

This chain uses TRBV18 with TRBJ1-5; no definite D call. Per germline, CDR1 KGHSH and CDR2 LQKENI. The V end lost 3 bases, the J end lost 1 base, and 10 bases lay between the germline ends. This CDR3 contains 15 residues. As DNA, the CDR3 is TGTGCCAGCTCACCCCGTGGAGGGAGCAATCAGCCCCAGCATTTT. This translates into CASSPRGGSNQPQHF.

This chain connects TRBV29-1 to TRBJ1-1; 9 bases match TRBD1. V was pared by 3 bases and J by 0 bases, with 5 bases of the junction left unmatched. Germline values: CDR1 SQVTM, CDR2 ANQGSEA. This CDR3 comprises 15 residues. The CDR3 region is CSVEMGQGLNTEAFF. The CDR3, as DNA: TGCAGCGTTGAGATGGGACAGGGCCTGAACACTGAAGCTTTCTTT.

This clone occurred a few times. The chain uses TRBV14 and TRBJ2-2; D is uncertain. Per germline, CDR1 SGHDN and CDR2 FVKESK. Trimming stripped 1 base from V and 2 bases from J, with 11 bases between. The CDR3 sequence is 16 residues long. This CDR3 reads CASSQARVANTGELFF. The CDR3 DNA reads as TGTGCCAGCAGCCAAGCCCGGGTAGCTAACACCGGGGAGCTGTTTTTT.

The V gene is TRBV7-9, the J gene TRBJ1-5, with a tentative D call TRBD1 (6 bases). V lost 0 bases and J 2 bases, leaving 8 bases between the germline ends. Germline loops: CDR1 SEHNR, CDR2 FQNEAQ (reference sequence). This CDR3 is built from 15 residues. CDR3 nucleotide sequence: TGTGCCAGCAGCTTAGCGGGGGCCGGCAATCAGCCCCAGCATTTT. Its protein product is CASSLAGAGNQPQHF.

V gene TRBV7-9 combines with J gene TRBJ1-1, with TRBD1 as a possible D gene (5 bases). V gave up 5 bases and J gave up 6 bases, with 19 bases separating them. The CDR3 has 15 residues. Germline loops: CDR1 SEHNR, CDR2 FQNEAQ (reference sequence). The CDR3, as DNA: TGTGCCAGCAGCCCCGACCTATTTGGGGCCTCTGAAGCTTTCTTT. Protein sequence: CASSPDLFGASEAFF.

The rearrangement uses TRBV13 and TRBJ1-3, with D uncertain. With 0 bases removed from V and 3 bases from J, the gap between germline ends came to 6 bases. The CDR3 covers 14 residues. From germline, CDR1 is PRHDT and CDR2 FYEKMQ (reference sequence). In nucleotides, the CDR3 is TGTGCCAGCAGCTTAGGGACGGGTGGAAACACCATATATTTT. Translated, it gives CASSLGTGGNTIYF.

This clone was seen once. The chain links TRBV6-1 to TRBJ1-2, with a weak D call TRBD1 (6 bases). The CDR3 consists of 13 residues. The V end lost 1 base, the J end lost 6 bases, and 9 bases lay between the germline ends. CDR1 and CDR2 (germline): MNHNS, SASEGT. CDR3 DNA: TGTGCCAGCAGTGAAGAGGGGGTCGATGGCTACACCTTC. Its protein product is CASSEEGVDGYTF.

This sequence joins TRBV6-5 and TRBJ2-7; TRBD2 is a possible D gene (6 bases). V was clipped by 7 bases and J by 0 bases, with 13 bases between them. This CDR3 has 14 amino acids. The germline V gene has CDR1 MNHEY and CDR2 SVGAGI. CDR3 protein: CASTPSGSSYEQYF. The CDR3 DNA sequence: TGTGCCAGCACTCCCAGCGGGTCCTCCTACGAGCAGTACTTC.

The chain links TRBV19 to TRBJ1-2; no firm D call. The CDR3 sequence is 14 residues long. Germline CDR1 and CDR2: LNHDA and SQIVND (reference sequence). V was cut by 2 bases and J by 2 bases, with 9 bases left in between. The CDR3 loop reads CASSIQRNNYGYTF. The CDR3 DNA sequence: TGTGCCAGTAGTATACAGCGTAACAACTATGGCTACACCTTC.

The J gene is TRBJ1-2, the V gene TRBV7-2; D is possibly TRBD1 (6 bases). The V gene's germline CDR1 is SGHTA and CDR2 FQGNSA. The CDR3 is made up of 14 amino acids. V shed 5 bases and J shed 4 bases, with 14 bases lying between them. The DNA of the CDR3 is TGTGCCAGCAGCCGAAGGACAGACCGCTATGGCTACACCTTC. Amino acid sequence: CASSRRTDRYGYTF.

The chain has TRBV14 and TRBJ1-2, with a tentative D call TRBD1 (6 bases). Trimming removed 0 bases from V and 8 bases from J, with 16 bases in between. This CDR3 is built from 15 residues. From germline, CDR1 is SGHDN and CDR2 FVKESK. CDR3 residues: CASSQDRGARKGYTF. Here the CDR3 DNA reads TGTGCCAGCAGCCAAGATCGGGGGGCGCGAAAGGGCTACACCTTC.

For the CDR3, the DNA is TGTGCCAGCAGCTTAGGGGGCTTGAGGGCCAATGAGCAGTTCTTC. Translation: CASSLGGLRANEQFF. The chain recombines TRBV11-2 with TRBJ2-1; D may be TRBD1 or TRBD2 (5 bases each). The germline V and J ends were trimmed by 1 base and 6 bases, with 13 bases remaining between them. The CDR3 sequence is 15 residues long. The germline V gene has CDR1 SGHAT and CDR2 FQNNGV. The variable domain in full, with the rest retrieved from reference TRBV11-2 and TRBJ2-1, is EAGVAQSPRYKIIEKRQSVAFWCNPISGHATLYWYQQILGQGPKLLIQFQNNGVVDDSQLPKDRFSAERLKGVDSTLKIQPAKLEDSAVYLCASSLGGLRANEQFFGPGTRLTVL.

The chain uses TRBV6-5 and TRBJ1-1, with 8 bases identical to TRBD1. This CDR3 comprises 16 residues. Per germline, CDR1 MNHEY and CDR2 SVGAGI. V trimming: 3 bases; J trimming: 4 bases; junction bases outside the gene matches: 10. CDR3 DNA sequence: TGTGCCAGCAGTTATAATAGAGGCAGGGGGCCCACTGAAGCTTTCTTT. It yields the protein CASSYNRGRGPTEAFF.

The V and J genes are TRBV6-6 and TRBJ2-7; possibly TRBD2 for D (6 bases). The germline V gene encodes CDR1 MNHNY and CDR2 SVGAGI (reference sequence). This CDR3 has 13 amino acids. The V gene lost 2 bases and the J gene lost 4 bases, with 9 bases spanning the gap. The CDR3 is CASSYDGGYEQYF. The CDR3 DNA reads TGTGCCAGCAGTTACGATGGGGGGTACGAGCAGTACTTC.

The V and J genes are TRBV7-2 and TRBJ2-7, with D hard to call. Trimming removed 6 bases from V and 4 bases from J, with 16 bases in between. CDR1 SGHTA and CDR2 FQGNSA come from the germline V gene. The CDR3 runs 14 residues. The CDR3 DNA is TGTGCCAGCAGTCCCCTGGGCCCCTTTTACGAGCAGTACTTC. Translated: CASSPLGPFYEQYF.

The J gene is TRBJ2-2, the V gene TRBV7-2; 10 nucleotides agree with TRBD1. Germline CDR1 and CDR2: SGHTA and FQGNSA. The CDR3 loop spans 15 amino acids. J lost 7 bases, V lost 6 bases, and 8 bases had no gene match. The CDR3 nucleotides read TGTGCCAGCAGACTCGACAGGGGGCAGGGCGGGGAGCTGTTTTTT. Amino acid sequence: CASRLDRGQGGELFF. Supplemented by reference TRBV7-2 and TRBJ2-2, the full variable domain reads GAGVSQSPSNKVTEKGKDVELRCDPISGHTALYWYRQSLGQGLEFLIYFQGNSAPDKSGLPSDRFSAERTGGSVSTLTIQRTQQEDSAVYLCASRLDRGQGGELFFGEGSRLTVL.

The gene calls are TRBV19 and TRBJ1-6; D not certain. V lost 3 bases and J 0 bases, leaving 12 bases between the germline ends. Germline lookup yields CDR1 LNHDA and CDR2 SQIVND (reference sequence). This CDR3 is 17 amino acids long. The DNA of the CDR3 is TGTGCCAGTAGTATCGATCGACATTTCTCCTATAATTCACCCCTCCACTTT. Translated: CASSIDRHFSYNSPLHF.

This sequence joins TRBV6-6 and TRBJ1-6, with D possibly matching TRBD1 (6 bases). The length of the CDR3 is 13 residues. Germline V CDR1 and CDR2: MNHNY, SVGAGI (reference sequence). Trimming stripped 6 bases from V and 13 bases from J, with 16 bases between. CDR3 DNA sequence: TGTGCCAGCAGCCCAAGGGGGGGTTGGCCCCTCCACTTT. Its protein is CASSPRGGWPLHF.

The V and J genes are TRBV11-2 and TRBJ1-2, with 7 positions matching TRBD1. The CDR3 spans 12 residues. The germline V gene encodes CDR1 SGHAT and CDR2 FQNNGV. J gave up 6 bases and V 5 bases, and 3 bases lay outside the gene matches. CDR3 protein: CASSVQGDGYTF. CDR3 nucleotide sequence: TGTGCCAGCAGCGTGCAGGGGGATGGCTACACCTTC. Supplemented by reference TRBV11-2 and TRBJ1-2, the full variable domain reads EAGVAQSPRYKIIEKRQSVAFWCNPISGHATLYWYQQILGQGPKLLIQFQNNGVVDDSQLPKDRFSAERLKGVDSTLKIQPAKLEDSAVYLCASSVQGDGYTFGSGTRLTVV.

CDR3 bases: TGTGCCAGCAGCTTAAACGGACAGGGCTCTGGAAACACCATATATTTT. Its translation is CASSLNGQGSGNTIYF. The V gene is TRBV7-6, the J gene TRBJ1-3, with 8 nucleotides matching TRBD1. The CDR3 is made up of 16 amino acids. Germline-derived CDR1 and CDR2 are SGHVS and FNYEAQ. V gave up 2 bases and J gave up 0 bases; unmatched junction bases: 3.

The V gene is TRBV5-1, the J gene TRBJ2-6, with no clear D. The length of the CDR3 is 15 residues. Trimming removed 2 bases from V and 3 bases from J, with 9 bases in between. Germline values: CDR1 SGHRS, CDR2 YFSETQ. CDR3 loop: CASSFTDLGANVLTF. CDR3 DNA sequence: TGCGCCAGCAGCTTTACGGATCTTGGGGCCAACGTCCTGACTTTC.

The chain has TRBV28 and TRBJ2-2; 11 bases agree with TRBD1. The V gene's germline CDR1 is MDHEN and CDR2 SYDVKM. This CDR3 contains 15 residues. J lost 6 bases, V lost 6 bases, and 6 bases had no gene match. CDR3 in amino acids: CASRPDRGRPGELFF. The CDR3 DNA sequence: TGTGCCAGCAGACCGGACAGGGGGCGGCCCGGGGAGCTGTTTTTT.

The chain uses TRBV4-3 and TRBJ2-2; 8 nucleotides align to TRBD2. Germline CDR1 and CDR2: LGHNA and YSLEER. This CDR3 region has 16 residues. Germline trimming cut 3 bases from V and 4 bases from J; bases unmatched to any gene: 7. Written as DNA, the CDR3 is TGCGCCAGCAGCCATACCGAGGCGGGGGGCACCGGGGAGCTGTTTTTT. This gives the protein CASSHTEAGGTGELFF.

Written as DNA, the CDR3 is TGCAGCGGGGGGGCCCTAGCGGGGACAGATACGCAGTATTTT. This codes for CSGGALAGTDTQYF. V and J are TRBV29-1 and TRBJ2-3, with 9 bases that match TRBD2. Germline assignment: CDR1 SQVTM and CDR2 ANQGSEA. This CDR3 has 14 residues. The J segment lost 3 bases and the V segment lost 7 bases, leaving 8 bases of the junction unmatched.

This clone was seen just once. The chain carries TRBV10-3 and TRBJ1-4, with TRBD1 as a possible D gene (5 bases). Germline V gene sequence: CDR1 ENHRY, CDR2 SYGVKD. The V gene lost 5 bases and the J gene lost 10 bases, with 23 bases spanning the gap. The CDR3 spans 16 residues. Here the CDR3 DNA reads TGTGCCATCAGTCTAGACCCCACAGGACAAAGCGGAAAACTGTTTTTT. This encodes CAISLDPTGQSGKLFF.